This passage covers 10 T cell receptor beta chains from one sample sequenced in a study of T cell repertoires in cytomegalovirus infection. TCRdb re-derived calls from the reads in MiXCR, one entry per CDR3 protein. The sample has around 310,000 distinct CDR3 sequences; about a sixth are singletons. Material: PBMCs. These receptors all stem from a human donor in good health (CMV status not recorded). Some clones in this sample may be carry-over from other donors' samples.

The V gene is TRBV18, the J gene TRBJ1-1; 9 positions match TRBD1. The CDR3 has 17 amino acids. Germline trimming cut 2 bases from V and 0 bases from J; bases unmatched to any gene: 7. Per germline, CDR1 KGHSH and CDR2 LQKENI. This chain's CDR3 is CASSPGDRAGVNTEAFF. Written as DNA, the CDR3 is TGTGCCAGCTCACCAGGGGACAGGGCGGGCGTGAACACTGAAGCTTTCTTT.

This clonotype has only a few counts. The chain has TRBV9 and TRBJ2-5; weak D call: TRBD2 (6 bases). V was pared by 4 bases and J by 5 bases, with 18 bases between. The CDR3 spans 15 residues. Per germline, CDR1 SGDLS and CDR2 YYNGEE. CDR3 region: CASSSRKGRSETQYF. DNA for the CDR3: TGTGCCAGCAGCTCGCGAAAGGGGAGGTCGGAGACCCAGTACTTC.

The chain's CDR3 is CASSLYNAGQEFNQPQHF. The CDR3 coding sequence is TGTGCCAGCAGTTTATATAACGCGGGACAGGAATTCAATCAGCCCCAGCATTTT. The J gene is TRBJ1-5, the V gene TRBV27, with 8 bases matching TRBD1. Germline V gene data show CDR1 as MNHEY and CDR2 as SMNVEV (reference sequence). The CDR3 has 18 residues. V lost 1 base, J lost 3 bases, and 11 bases stayed unmatched.

This clonotype was recorded at least ten times. This sequence joins TRBV4-2 and TRBJ1-2; 8 bases are a match to TRBD1. With V trimmed by 0 bases and J by 2 bases, 5 bases remained unmatched. CDR1 and CDR2 from the germline V gene are LGHNA and YNFKEQ. The CDR3 sequence is 16 residues long. CDR3 loop: CASSQDWGQANYGYTF. CDR3 DNA sequence: TGTGCCAGCAGCCAAGATTGGGGACAGGCGAACTATGGCTACACCTTC.

In nucleotides, the CDR3 is TGCGCCAGCAGCCAAGGGTCAGTTCCTAACAATGAGCAGTTCTTC. As protein: CASSQGSVPNNEQFF. The rearrangement joins TRBV4-1 to TRBJ2-1; unclear D gene. Germline assignment: CDR1 MGHRA and CDR2 YSYEKL. This CDR3 is 15 amino acids long. V lost 1 base to trimming and J lost 5 bases, with 12 bases between them.

A remark on this clonotype: This could be a read error, since a much larger clone is one nucleotide away. The gene calls are TRBV7-9 and TRBJ2-2; D ambiguous. Germline assignment: CDR1 SEHNR and CDR2 FQNEAQ (reference sequence). The V gene lost 3 bases and the J gene lost 6 bases, with 5 bases spanning the gap. The CDR3 consists of 12 residues. CDR3 protein: CASSFYPGELFF. The CDR3 region has the DNA TGTGCCAGCAGCTTTTACCCCGGGGAGCTGTTTTTT.

This clonotype showed up many times. The chain recombines TRBV20-1 with TRBJ2-5; D may be TRBD1 or TRBD2 (5 bases each). The ends were cut back, 1 base at V and 4 bases at J, with 16 bases in the middle. The V gene's germline CDR1 is DFQATT and CDR2 SNEGSKA (reference sequence). The CDR3 totals 15 residues. In nucleotides, the CDR3 is TGCAGTGCTAGAGCGGGGCAGGGCGAACTAGAGACCCAGTACTTC. This translates into CSARAGQGELETQYF.

This clonotype was picked up a small number of times. The genes are TRBV20-1 and TRBJ2-1; D not resolved. Per the germline V gene, CDR1 is DFQATT and CDR2 is SNEGSKA (reference sequence). The CDR3 is 15 amino acids. Trimming took off 3 bases at V and 7 bases at J, with 19 bases between the two ends. CDR3 coding DNA: TGCAGTGCTAGTAACGCGGTGGCGTTGATGAATGAGCAGTTCTTC. Translating it yields CSASNAVALMNEQFF.

This clonotype was counted a few times. The chain joins TRBV6-5 to TRBJ2-3; D may correspond to TRBD1 or TRBD2 (6 bases each). The CDR3 contains 14 residues. In germline, CDR1 is MNHEY, CDR2 SVGAGI. V lost 6 bases, J lost 5 bases, and 15 bases lay in between. The CDR3 protein is CASSPGEVLDTQYF. Here the CDR3 DNA reads TGTGCCAGCAGCCCAGGGGAGGTTTTAGATACGCAGTATTTT.

In its sample, this clonotype was seen many times. V usage is TRBV7-2 and J usage is TRBJ2-7; 14 bases line up with TRBD2. This CDR3 region has 15 residues. CDR1 is SGHTA and CDR2 is FQGNSA in the germline V gene. V was pared by 5 bases and J by 7 bases, with 7 bases of the junction left unmatched. Written as DNA, the CDR3 is TGTGCCAGCAGCCCGACTAGCGGGGGGGCTGGAGAGCAGTACTTC. Its translation: CASSPTSGGAGEQYF.